One sample yielded the 4 T cell receptor beta chains listed below, sequenced in a study of control samples from healthy donors and cancer patients. TCRdb's table, derived via immunoSEQ multiplex PCR, lists solely in-frame clones and lacks some. Among roughly 130,000 clones listed, 75% to 95% were seen once. Sequenced input: blood. Receptors originate from a man aged 18 to 29 in good health.

The chain recombines TRBV18 with TRBJ1-5; D gene unclear. With 6 bases removed from V and 5 bases from J, the gap between germline ends came to 17 bases. Germline V gives CDR1 KGHSH, CDR2 LQKENI. There are 15 residues in the CDR3. DNA for the CDR3: TGTGCCAGCTCGCTTCCTAATAAAGCCCATCAGCCCCAGCATTTT. Residues: CASSLPNKAHQPQHF.

The genes are TRBV5-4 and TRBJ2-3; the match to TRBD2 covers 9 bases. Germline loops: CDR1 SGHNT, CDR2 YYREEE (reference sequence). This CDR3 spans 15 amino acids. The J segment lost 2 bases and the V segment lost 4 bases, leaving 5 bases of the junction unmatched. The CDR3 spells CASSKTSGNTDTQYF. In DNA, the CDR3 is TGTGCCAGCAGCAAGACTAGCGGAAACACAGATACGCAGTATTTT.

The sample holds a few counts of this clone. V gene TRBV2 combines with J gene TRBJ1-5, with 7 nucleotides matching TRBD1. V lost 6 bases, J lost 0 bases, and 2 bases stayed unmatched. The germline V gene has CDR1 SNHLY and CDR2 FYNNEI. This CDR3 has 14 residues. The CDR3 DNA reads as TGTGCCAGCAGGCACAGGGGTAGCAATCAGCCCCAGCATTTT. Translating gives CASRHRGSNQPQHF.

The J gene is TRBJ1-1, the V gene TRBV11-2; the match to TRBD1 covers 8 bases. V lost 4 bases, J lost 4 bases, and 11 bases stayed unmatched. In germline, CDR1 is SGHAT, CDR2 FQNNGV. There are 16 residues in the CDR3. CDR3 loop: CASSYPGGLTGTEAFF. The CDR3 DNA follows: TGTGCCAGCAGCTATCCAGGGGGCCTAACTGGCACTGAAGCTTTCTTT.